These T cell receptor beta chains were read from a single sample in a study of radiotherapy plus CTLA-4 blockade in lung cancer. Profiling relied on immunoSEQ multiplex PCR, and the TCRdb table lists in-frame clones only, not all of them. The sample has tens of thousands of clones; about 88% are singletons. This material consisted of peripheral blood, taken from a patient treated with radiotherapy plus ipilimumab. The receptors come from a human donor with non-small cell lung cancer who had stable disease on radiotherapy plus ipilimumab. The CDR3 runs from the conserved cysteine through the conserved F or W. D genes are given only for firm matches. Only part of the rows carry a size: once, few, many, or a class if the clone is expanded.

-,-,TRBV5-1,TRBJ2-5,TGCGCCAGCAGCTTGGAGTCGGGTGCATGGGAGACCCAGTACTTC,CASSLESGAWETQYF
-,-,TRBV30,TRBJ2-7,TGTGCCTGGAGTGTACCCCCAGGGAGGTACGAGCAGTACTTC,CAWSVPPGRYEQYF
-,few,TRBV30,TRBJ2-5,TGTGCCTGGAGTGTACGTAGCCAAGAGACCCAGTACTTC,CAWSVRSQETQYF
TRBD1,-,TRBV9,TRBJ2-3,TGTGCCAGCAGCGCCCTACAGGGGGATGGAACAGATACGCAGTATTTT,CASSALQGDGTDTQYF
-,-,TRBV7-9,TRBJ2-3,TGTGCCAGCAGCCCGGACTCCGCCGCTAGCACAGATACGCAGTATTTT,CASSPDSAASTDTQYF
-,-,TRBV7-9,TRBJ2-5,TGTGCCAGCAGCTTAGATATAAGAGGGGACAGCGGGGAGACCCAGTACTTC,CASSLDIRGDSGETQYF
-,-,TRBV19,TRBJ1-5,TGTGCCAGTACCTCGCGGGCAAGGAGCAATCAGCCCCAGCATTTT,CASTSRARSNQPQHF
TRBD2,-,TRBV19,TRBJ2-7,TGTGCCAGTAGTATAGGAGGGTCCGGGACTACACCCTTCGGCTACGAGCAGTACTTC,CASSIGGSGTTPFGYEQYF
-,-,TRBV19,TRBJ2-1,TGTGCCAGTAGTAGGTACCCCTCCTACAATGAGCAGTTCTTC,CASSRYPSYNEQFF
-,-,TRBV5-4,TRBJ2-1,TGTGCCAGCAGCTTGGAGGCCGGTGAGCAGTTCTTC,CASSLEAGEQFF
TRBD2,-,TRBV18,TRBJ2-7,TGTGCCAGCTCCCCCGGACTAGGATCCTACGAGCAGTACTTC,CASSPGLGSYEQYF
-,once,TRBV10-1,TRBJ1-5,TGCGCCAGCAGTGAAACAAGCAATCAGCCCCAGCATTTT,CASSETSNQPQHF
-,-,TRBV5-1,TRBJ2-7,TGCGCCAGCAGCTTGGTGGTAGGGAACGAGCAGTACTTC,CASSLVVGNEQYF
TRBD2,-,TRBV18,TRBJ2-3,TGTGCCAGCTCACCACCCTCTAGCGGGAGGAGCTCAGATACGCAGTATTTT,CASSPPSSGRSSDTQYF
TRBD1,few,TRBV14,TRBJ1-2,TGTGCCAGCAGCCAAGATGGGACAGGGCGTCATGGCTACACCTTC,CASSQDGTGRHGYTF
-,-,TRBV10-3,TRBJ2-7,TGTGCCACCGGAGGGATGGTGTCCTACGAGCAGTACTTC,CATGGMVSYEQYF
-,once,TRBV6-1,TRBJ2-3,TGTGCCAGCAAAGGGCCTAGCACAGATACGCAGTATTTT,CASKGPSTDTQYF
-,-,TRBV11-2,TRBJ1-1,TGTGCCAGCAGCTTAGAAGGGAGCGCGAACACTGAAGCTTTCTTT,CASSLEGSANTEAFF
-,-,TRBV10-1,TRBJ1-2,TGCGCCACCACTACCCCCGGGAACCCTAACTATGGCTACACCTTC,CATTTPGNPNYGYTF
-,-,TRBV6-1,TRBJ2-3,TGTGCCAGCAGTGAAGCGTGGGGGAATCTTAGACTTGGTACGCAGTATTTT,CASSEAWGNLRLGTQYF
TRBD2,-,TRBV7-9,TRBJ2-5,TGTGCCAGCACCTTAGCGGGAGGGTTAGCGGAGACCCAGTACTTC,CASTLAGGLAETQYF
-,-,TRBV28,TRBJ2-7,TGTGCCAGCAGAGGTCAGGGCACCTACGAGCAGTACTTC,CASRGQGTYEQYF
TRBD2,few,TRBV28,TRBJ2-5,TGTGCCAGCAGCCAACTAGCGGGAGGGGAATGGACCCAGTACTTC,CASSQLAGGEWTQYF
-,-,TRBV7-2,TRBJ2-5,TGTGCCAGCAGCTTTCAGCGGCCTGGTGGGGAGCAGTACTTC,CASSFQRPGGEQYF
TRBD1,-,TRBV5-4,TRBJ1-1,TGTGCCAGCGTAGCAGGGGGTGGCATGAACACTGAAGCTTTCTTT,CASVAGGGMNTEAFF
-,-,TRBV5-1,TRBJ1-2,TGCGCCAGCAGCTTGCCCTCCCGGGAGGGTTCCCCCCGCGGCTATGGCTACACCTTC,CASSLPSREGSPRGYGYTF
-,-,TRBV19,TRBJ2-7,TGTGCCAGTAGTAGATCCGGGACTTCCTCCTACGAGCAGTACTTC,CASSRSGTSSYEQYF
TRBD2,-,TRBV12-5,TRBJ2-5,TGTGCTAGTGGTCAGGGGACTAGCCCGAGGGAGACCCAGTACTTC,CASGQGTSPRETQYF
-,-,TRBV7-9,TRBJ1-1,TGTGCCAGCACCCAAGGGGGGGCGATGAACACTGAAGCTTTCTTT,CASTQGGAMNTEAFF
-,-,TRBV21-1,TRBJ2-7,TGTGCCAGCAGCAAATGGCAGCTTCCCTACGAGCAGTACTTC,CASSKWQLPYEQYF
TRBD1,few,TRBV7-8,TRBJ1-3,TGTGCCAGCAGCTTAATGGGGACAGGGTTTCGAAACACCATATATTTT,CASSLMGTGFRNTIYF